These 3 T cell receptor beta chains share one sample of origin, sequenced in a study of neurological immune-mediated disorders. Sample time point: longitudinal time-point 2. TCRdb reprocessed the 5' RACE reads via MiXCR and lists one record per CDR3 protein. The sample yields approximately 89,000 distinct CDR3 sequences, around 13% seen once. Sequencing was done on a sample of PBMCs. These receptors were obtained from a female donor with HTLV-1-associated myelopathy (HAM/TSP).

V and J are TRBV20-1 and TRBJ2-3, with D hard to call. This CDR3 is 14 amino acids long. Per the germline V gene, CDR1 is DFQATT and CDR2 is SNEGSKA (reference sequence). In nucleotides, the CDR3 is TGCAGCGGTCCCGATGCTACAAACACAGATACGCAGTATTTT. It translates to CSGPDATNTDTQYF.

This clonotype occurred many times. This chain connects TRBV20-1 to TRBJ1-2; no firm D call. CDR3 length: 13 residues. Germline lookup yields CDR1 DFQATT and CDR2 SNEGSKA (reference sequence). Between the trimmed V and J ends, which lost 0 bases and 7 bases, there was a span of 12 bases. CDR3 residues: CSARDLRAVGYTF. The DNA of the CDR3 is TGCAGTGCTAGAGATCTCCGGGCCGTTGGCTACACCTTC.

This clonotype was counted many times. J is TRBJ2-1 and V is TRBV18; the D gene is possibly TRBD2 (6 bases). V was shortened by 2 bases and J by 5 bases, with 7 bases between the two germline ends. CDR1 and CDR2 (germline): KGHSH, LQKENI. The CDR3 spans 13 residues. The CDR3 region has the DNA TGTGCCAGCTCACCATCGGGAGACAATGAGCAGTTCTTC. Translated: CASSPSGDNEQFF.